Listed here is a single TCR beta chain. Its antigen is as yet unknown. This entry belongs to a study of shared clonotypes between healthy human individuals. Findings of the study overall: Among donors, sharing of clonotypes was expected to be affected by sequencing depth. Having only a few donors restricted how much genetic and exposure-history diversity was captured.

Only CD45RO-negative cells positively selected for CCR7 counted as naive CD8 cells, so terminally differentiated effector memory CD45RA+ cells were excluded. Assay used: immunoSEQ multiplex PCR; TCRdb lists only in-frame clones, some missing. The sample has about 2 million clones; over 85% are singletons. The V gene's germline CDR1 is MNHEY and CDR2 SVGAGI. The CDR3 runs 13 residues. The V gene lost 5 bases and the J gene lost 5 bases, with 9 bases spanning the gap. Material for sequencing was naive CD8+ T cells sorted from blood. The chain uses TRBV6-5 and TRBJ1-4; D remains unclear. This receptor was taken from a man aged 18-30 years in good health. The CDR3 DNA is TGTGCCAGCAGTGAATGGCTGAATGAAAAACTGTTTTTT. It encodes CASSEWLNEKLFF.